This TCR beta chain was captured in a study of T cells after yellow fever vaccination. This clonotype has just a few counts. V was pared by 2 bases and J by 0 bases, with 2 bases of the junction left unmatched. The CDR3 runs to 15 residues. The germline V gene has CDR1 ENHRY and CDR2 SYGVKD. TCRdb re-analysed the 5' RACE reads in MiXCR, keeping a single row per CDR3 protein. The sample carries 450,000 to 550,000 distinct CDR3 sequences, just over 20% recorded once. V and J are TRBV10-3 and TRBJ1-1, with 8 bases lining up with TRBD1. This sample comprised PBMCs, obtained approximately 22 days after the first yellow fever vaccination. This TCR came from a young man who received the YFV17D yellow fever vaccine. The CDR3 is CAISERQGMNTEAFF. CDR3 DNA sequence: TGTGCCATCAGTGAGAGACAGGGGATGAACACTGAAGCTTTCTTT.